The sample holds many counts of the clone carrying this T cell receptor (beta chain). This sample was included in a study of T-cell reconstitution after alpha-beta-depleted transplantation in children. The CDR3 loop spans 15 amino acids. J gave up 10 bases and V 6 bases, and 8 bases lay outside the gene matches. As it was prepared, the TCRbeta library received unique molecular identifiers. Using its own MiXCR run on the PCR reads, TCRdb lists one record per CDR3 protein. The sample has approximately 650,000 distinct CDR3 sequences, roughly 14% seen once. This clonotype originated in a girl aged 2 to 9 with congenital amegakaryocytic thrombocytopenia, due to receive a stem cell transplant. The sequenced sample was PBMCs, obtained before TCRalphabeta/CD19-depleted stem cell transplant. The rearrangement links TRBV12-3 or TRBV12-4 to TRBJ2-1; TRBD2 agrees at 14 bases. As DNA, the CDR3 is TGTGCCAGCAGGACCGGGACTAGCGGGAGAGGGGAGCAGTTCTTC. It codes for CASRTGTSGRGEQFF.